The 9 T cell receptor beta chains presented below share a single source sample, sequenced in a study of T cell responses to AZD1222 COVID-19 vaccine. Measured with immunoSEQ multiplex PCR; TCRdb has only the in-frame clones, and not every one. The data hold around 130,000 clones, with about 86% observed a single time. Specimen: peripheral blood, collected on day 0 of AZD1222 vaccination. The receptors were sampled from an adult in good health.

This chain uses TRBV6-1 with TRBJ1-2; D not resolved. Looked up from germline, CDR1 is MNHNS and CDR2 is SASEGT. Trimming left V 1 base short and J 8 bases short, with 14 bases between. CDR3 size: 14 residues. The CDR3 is CASSEGPPGGGYTF. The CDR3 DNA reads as TGTGCCAGCAGTGAAGGACCCCCCGGAGGGGGCTACACCTTC.

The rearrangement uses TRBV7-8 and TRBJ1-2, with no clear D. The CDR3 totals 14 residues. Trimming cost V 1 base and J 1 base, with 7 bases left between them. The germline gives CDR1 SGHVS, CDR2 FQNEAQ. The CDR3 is CASSLDGSNYGYTF. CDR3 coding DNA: TGTGCCAGCAGCTTAGACGGGAGTAACTATGGCTACACCTTC.

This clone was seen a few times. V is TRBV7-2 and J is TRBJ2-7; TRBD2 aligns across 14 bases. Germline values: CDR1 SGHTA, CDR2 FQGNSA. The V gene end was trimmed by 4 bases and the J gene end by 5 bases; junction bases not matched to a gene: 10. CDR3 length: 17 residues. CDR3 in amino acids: CASSSARGTSGSHEQYF. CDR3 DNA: TGTGCCAGCAGCTCAGCCCGTGGGACTAGCGGGAGTCACGAGCAGTACTTC. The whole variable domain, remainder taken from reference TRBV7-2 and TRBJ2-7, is GAGVSQSPSNKVTEKGKDVELRCDPISGHTALYWYRQSLGQGLEFLIYFQGNSAPDKSGLPSDRFSAERTGGSVSTLTIQRTQQEDSAVYLCASSSARGTSGSHEQYFGPGTRLTVT.

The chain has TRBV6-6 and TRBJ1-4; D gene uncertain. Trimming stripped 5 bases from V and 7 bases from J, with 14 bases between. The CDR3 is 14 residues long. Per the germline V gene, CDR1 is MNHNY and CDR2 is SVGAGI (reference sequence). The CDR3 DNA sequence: TGTGCCAGCAGTCCACGGCGGGAGGGTGAAAAACTGTTTTTT. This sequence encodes CASSPRREGEKLFF.

This chain's CDR3 is CASSNGFQETQYF. DNA of the CDR3: TGTGCCAGCAGCAACGGGTTCCAAGAGACCCAGTACTTC. This chain uses TRBV3-1 (or the pseudogene TRBV3-2) with TRBJ2-5; no clear D gene. Trimming left V 5 bases short and J 1 base short, with 8 bases between. The CDR3 contains 13 residues. The germline gives CDR1 LGHDT, CDR2 YNNKEL (reference sequence).

The CDR3 region is CASSAARSFSNQPQHF. The CDR3 coding sequence is TGTGCCAGCAGCGCCGCCAGGAGTTTTAGCAATCAGCCCCAGCATTTT. The chain has TRBV7-8 and TRBJ1-5; D not certain. The ends were cut back, 5 bases at V and 0 bases at J, with 14 bases in the middle. CDR1 and CDR2 (germline): SGHVS, FQNEAQ. The CDR3 has 16 residues.

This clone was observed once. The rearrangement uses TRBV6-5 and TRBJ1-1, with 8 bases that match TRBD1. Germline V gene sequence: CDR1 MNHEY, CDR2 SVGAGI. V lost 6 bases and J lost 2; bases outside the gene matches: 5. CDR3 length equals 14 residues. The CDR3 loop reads CASRQTGANTEAFF. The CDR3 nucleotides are TGTGCCAGCAGGCAGACAGGGGCAAACACTGAAGCTTTCTTT.

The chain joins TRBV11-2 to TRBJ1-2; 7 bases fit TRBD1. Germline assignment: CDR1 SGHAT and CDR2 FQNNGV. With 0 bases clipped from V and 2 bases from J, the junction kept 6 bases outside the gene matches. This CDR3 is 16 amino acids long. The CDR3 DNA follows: TGTGCCAGCAGCTTAGACCCACAGGGGCTCAACTATGGCTACACCTTC. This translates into CASSLDPQGLNYGYTF.

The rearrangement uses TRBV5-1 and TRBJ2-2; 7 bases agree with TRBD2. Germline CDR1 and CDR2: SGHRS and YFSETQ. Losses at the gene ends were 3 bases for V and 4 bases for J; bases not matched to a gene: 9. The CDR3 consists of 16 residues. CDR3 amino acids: CASSSIPGGGTGELFF. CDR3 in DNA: TGCGCCAGCAGCTCCATCCCGGGCGGGGGCACCGGGGAGCTGTTTTTT.